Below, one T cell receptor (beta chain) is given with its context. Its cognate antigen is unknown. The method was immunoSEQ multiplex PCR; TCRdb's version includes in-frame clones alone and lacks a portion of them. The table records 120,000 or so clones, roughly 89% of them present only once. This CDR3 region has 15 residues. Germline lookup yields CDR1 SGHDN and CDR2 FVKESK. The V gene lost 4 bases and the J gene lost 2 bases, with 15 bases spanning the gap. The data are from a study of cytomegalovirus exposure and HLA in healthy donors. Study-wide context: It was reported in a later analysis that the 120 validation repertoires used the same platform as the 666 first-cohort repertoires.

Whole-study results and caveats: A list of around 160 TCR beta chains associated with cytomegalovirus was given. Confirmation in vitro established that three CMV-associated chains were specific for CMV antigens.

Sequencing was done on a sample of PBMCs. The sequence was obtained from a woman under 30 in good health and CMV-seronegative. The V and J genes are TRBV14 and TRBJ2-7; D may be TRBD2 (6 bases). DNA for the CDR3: TGTGCCAGCAGCCTCCAGAGCGGGTACACCTACGAGCAGTACTTC. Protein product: CASSLQSGYTYEQYF.